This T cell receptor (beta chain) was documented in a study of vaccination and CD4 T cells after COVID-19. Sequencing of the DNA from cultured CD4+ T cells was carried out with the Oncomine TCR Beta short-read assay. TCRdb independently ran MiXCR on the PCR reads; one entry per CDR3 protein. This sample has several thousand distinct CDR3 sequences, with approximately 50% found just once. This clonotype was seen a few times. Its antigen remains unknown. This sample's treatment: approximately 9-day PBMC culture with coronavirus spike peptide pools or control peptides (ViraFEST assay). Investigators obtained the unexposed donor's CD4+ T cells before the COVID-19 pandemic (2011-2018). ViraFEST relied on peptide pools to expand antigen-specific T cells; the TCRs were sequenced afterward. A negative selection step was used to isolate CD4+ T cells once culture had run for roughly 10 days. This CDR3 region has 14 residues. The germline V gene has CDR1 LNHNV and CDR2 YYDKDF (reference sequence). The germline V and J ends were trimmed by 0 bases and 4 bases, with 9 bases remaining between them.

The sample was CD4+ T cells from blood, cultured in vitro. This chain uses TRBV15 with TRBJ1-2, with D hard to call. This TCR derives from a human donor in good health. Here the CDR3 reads CATSRESGPYGYTF. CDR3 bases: TGTGCCACCAGCAGAGAGTCGGGCCCCTATGGCTACACCTTC.